A single sample gave rise to the 14 T cell receptor beta chains below, sequenced in a study of early stage breast cancer tumors. Repertoires were generated with immunoSEQ multiplex PCR, while TCRdb's copy carries only in-frame clones and drops some. The sample holds more than 7,500 clones; around 75% are singletons and the top ten take 15% to 20%. Material: normal breast tissue next to the tumor. The receptor set was obtained from a person in their sixties with breast cancer.

This sequence joins TRBV4-3 and TRBJ2-3; 11 nucleotides agree with TRBD2. The V gene end was trimmed by 5 bases and the J gene end by 5 bases; junction bases not matched to a gene: 3. The CDR3 extends over 14 amino acids. Germline lookup yields CDR1 LGHNA and CDR2 YSLEER. As DNA, the CDR3 is TGCGCCAGCAGCTCACTAGCGGGAGTAGATACGCAGTATTTT. The encoded protein is CASSSLAGVDTQYF.

J is TRBJ1-1 and V is TRBV28; TRBD1 matches 7 bases. Germline V lookup: CDR1 MDHEN, CDR2 SYDVKM. J lost 11 bases, V lost 11 bases, and 17 bases had no gene match. This CDR3 comprises 13 residues. The CDR3 nucleotides are TGTGCCGTAACGCCCAGGGGGGTCAGCACGGCTTTCTTT. Translation gives CAVTPRGVSTAFF. Full variable domain (missing parts from reference TRBV28 and TRBJ1-1): DVKVTQSSRYLVKRTGEKVFLECVQDMDHENMFWYRQDPGLGLRLIYFSYDVKMKEKGDIPEGYSVSREKKERFSLILESASTNQTSMYLCAVTPRGVSTAFFGQGTRLTVV.

The sample holds a few counts of this clone. The V call is TRBV20-1, the J call TRBJ2-3; D is undetermined. The CDR3 has 11 residues. From germline, CDR1 is DFQATT and CDR2 SNEGSKA (reference sequence). V was shortened by 6 bases and J by 2 bases, with 6 bases between the two germline ends. The CDR3 loop reads CSASYTDTQYF. The CDR3 DNA sequence: TGCAGTGCGTCCTACACAGATACGCAGTATTTT.

The chain recombines TRBV20-1 with TRBJ2-7; 8 nucleotides match TRBD2. This CDR3 comprises 11 residues. Trimming removed 6 bases from V and 6 bases from J; junction bases left unmatched: 4. In germline, CDR1 is DFQATT, CDR2 SNEGSKA (reference sequence). This CDR3 is CSASGSGEQYF. CDR3 nucleotide sequence: TGCAGTGCGAGCGGGAGTGGCGAGCAGTACTTC.

The chain recombines TRBV11-3 with TRBJ1-5; D gene ambiguous. V lost 5 bases and J lost 5, with 10 bases in between. The CDR3 is made up of 13 amino acids. Germline V gene sequence: CDR1 SGHNT, CDR2 YENEEA. Written as DNA, the CDR3 is TGTGCCAGCAGCAGGGAGCGGGATCAGCCCCAGCATTTT. The encoded protein is CASSRERDQPQHF.

This clone was seen a handful of times. The chain has TRBV14 and TRBJ1-2, with TRBD1 matching 12 bases. The CDR3 is made up of 14 amino acids. The germline CDR1 and CDR2 sequences are SGHDN and FVKESK. V was clipped by 3 bases and J by 14 bases; unmatched bases: 10. Here the CDR3 DNA reads TGTGCCAGCAGCCAGGCTGGGGGGACAGGGGGCAGGACCTTC. Translating gives CASSQAGGTGGRTF.

The CDR3 loop is CASSTIEVGELFF. Here the CDR3 DNA reads TGTGCCAGCAGCACGATTGAGGTCGGGGAGCTGTTTTTT. This sequence joins TRBV7-9 and TRBJ2-2; D not resolved. The V and J ends lost 5 bases and 7 bases respectively, with 11 bases between them. This CDR3 contains 13 residues. CDR1 SEHNR and CDR2 FQNEAQ come from the germline V gene (reference sequence).

The genes are TRBV19 and TRBJ2-3; 9 positions agree with TRBD1. In germline, CDR1 is LNHDA, CDR2 SQIVND (reference sequence). Germline trimming cut 9 bases from V and 6 bases from J; bases unmatched to any gene: 13. The CDR3 is 15 amino acids. CDR3 DNA: TGTGCCAGCCGGGACAGGGTTCAGCTTGGGGATACGCAGTATTTT. Translated, it gives CASRDRVQLGDTQYF.

J is TRBJ2-7 and V is TRBV18; D gene unclear. The CDR3 totals 13 residues. V lost 3 bases to trimming and J lost 3 bases, with 9 bases between them. Per the germline V gene, CDR1 is KGHSH and CDR2 is LQKENI. The CDR3 DNA is TGTGCCAGCTCACCCGACAAGAACTACGAGCAGTACTTC. Translated, it gives CASSPDKNYEQYF.

This chain connects TRBV5-1 to TRBJ1-3; D might be TRBD1 (6 bases). The germline CDR1 and CDR2 sequences are SGHRS and YFSETQ. CDR3 length equals 16 residues. V lost 0 bases and J lost 0, with 10 bases in between. The CDR3 here is CASSLGYRASGNTIYF. CDR3 in DNA: TGCGCCAGCAGCTTGGGGTACAGGGCCTCTGGAAACACCATATATTTT.

The rearrangement uses TRBV5-4 and TRBJ2-7; D not certain. The CDR3 length is 12 residues. With 4 bases removed from V and 7 bases from J, the gap between germline ends came to 12 bases. Germline assignment: CDR1 SGHNT and CDR2 YYREEE (reference sequence). The CDR3 reads CASSAHDREQYF. The CDR3 nucleotides are TGTGCCAGCAGCGCCCATGATCGGGAGCAGTACTTC.

This clone has a single count. The CDR3 DNA reads as TGCGCCAGCAGCCAAGATTGGAGACTAGCGAAAGTGGAAGAGACCCAGTACTTC. Translated, it gives CASSQDWRLAKVEETQYF. The rearrangement joins TRBV4-3 to TRBJ2-5; 8 positions match TRBD2. J gave up 3 bases and V 0 bases, and 12 bases lay outside the gene matches. Germline V gene sequence: CDR1 LGHNA, CDR2 YSLEER. The CDR3 totals 18 residues.

The rearrangement joins TRBV2 to TRBJ2-1, with 9 bases matching TRBD2. CDR1 and CDR2 from the germline V gene are SNHLY and FYNNEI. Trimming cost V 11 bases and J 8 bases; bases outside gene matches: 16. The CDR3 contains 15 residues. The CDR3 reads CADTSGGGRAYEQFF. CDR3 nucleotides: TGTGCCGATACCTCAGGCGGCGGGAGGGCCTATGAGCAGTTCTTC.

CDR3 region: CASSPRLGQGNTGELFF. The CDR3, as DNA: TGTGCCAGCTCCCCCCGCCTCGGACAGGGTAACACCGGGGAGCTGTTTTTT. The V call is TRBV28, the J call TRBJ2-2; 8 positions agree with TRBD1. Germline assignment: CDR1 MDHEN and CDR2 SYDVKM. The J segment lost 2 bases and the V segment lost 8 bases, leaving 13 bases of the junction unmatched. The CDR3 has 17 residues.